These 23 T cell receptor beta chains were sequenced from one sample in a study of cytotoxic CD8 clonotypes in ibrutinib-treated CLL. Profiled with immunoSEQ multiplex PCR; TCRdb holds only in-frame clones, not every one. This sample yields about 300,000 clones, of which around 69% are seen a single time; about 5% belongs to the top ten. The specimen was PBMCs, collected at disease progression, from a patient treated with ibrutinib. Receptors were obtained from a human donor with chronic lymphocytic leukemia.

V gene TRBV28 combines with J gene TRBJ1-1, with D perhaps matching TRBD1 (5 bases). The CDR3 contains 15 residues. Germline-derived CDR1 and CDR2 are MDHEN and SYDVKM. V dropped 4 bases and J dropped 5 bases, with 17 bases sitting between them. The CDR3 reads CASSSASAGLTEAFF. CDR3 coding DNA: TGTGCCAGCAGTTCTGCGAGCGCGGGGCTTACTGAAGCTTTCTTT.

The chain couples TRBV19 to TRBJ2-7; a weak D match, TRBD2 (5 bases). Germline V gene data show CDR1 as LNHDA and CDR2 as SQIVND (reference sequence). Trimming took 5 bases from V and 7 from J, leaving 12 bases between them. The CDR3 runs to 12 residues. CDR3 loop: CASSLRGGEQYF. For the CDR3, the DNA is TGTGCCAGTAGTCTCCGTGGCGGGGAGCAGTACTTC. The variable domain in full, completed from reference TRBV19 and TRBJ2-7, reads DGGITQSPKYLFRKEGQNVTLSCEQNLNHDAMYWYRQDPGQGLRLIYYSQIVNDFQKGDIAEGYSVSREKKESFPLTVTSAQKNPTAFYLCASSLRGGEQYFGPGTRLTVT.

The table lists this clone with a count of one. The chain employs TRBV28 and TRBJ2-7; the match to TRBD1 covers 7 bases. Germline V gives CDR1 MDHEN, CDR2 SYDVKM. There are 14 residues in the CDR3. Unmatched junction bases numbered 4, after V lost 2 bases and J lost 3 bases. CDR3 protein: CASSLKGQSYEQYF. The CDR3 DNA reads TGTGCCAGCAGTTTAAAGGGACAGAGCTACGAGCAGTACTTC.

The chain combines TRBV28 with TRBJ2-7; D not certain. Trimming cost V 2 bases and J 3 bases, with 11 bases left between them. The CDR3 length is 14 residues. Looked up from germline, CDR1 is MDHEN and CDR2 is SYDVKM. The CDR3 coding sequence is TGTGCCAGCAGTTTAACTGTACAGAGCTACGAGCAGTACTTC. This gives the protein CASSLTVQSYEQYF. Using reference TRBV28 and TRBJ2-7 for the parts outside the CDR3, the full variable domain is DVKVTQSSRYLVKRTGEKVFLECVQDMDHENMFWYRQDPGLGLRLIYFSYDVKMKEKGDIPEGYSVSREKKERFSLILESASTNQTSMYLCASSLTVQSYEQYFGPGTRLTVT.

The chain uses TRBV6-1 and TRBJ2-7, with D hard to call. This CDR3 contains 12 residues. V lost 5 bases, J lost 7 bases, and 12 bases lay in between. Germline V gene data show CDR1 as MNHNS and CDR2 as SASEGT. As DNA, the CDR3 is TGTGCCAGCAGTACACGCCCCCTTGAGCAGTACTTC. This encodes CASSTRPLEQYF.

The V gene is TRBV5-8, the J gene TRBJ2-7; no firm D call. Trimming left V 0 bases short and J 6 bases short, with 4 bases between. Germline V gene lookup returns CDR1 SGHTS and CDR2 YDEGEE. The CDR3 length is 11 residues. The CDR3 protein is CASSLVSEQYF. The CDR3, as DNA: TGTGCCAGCAGCTTGGTTTCCGAGCAGTACTTC.

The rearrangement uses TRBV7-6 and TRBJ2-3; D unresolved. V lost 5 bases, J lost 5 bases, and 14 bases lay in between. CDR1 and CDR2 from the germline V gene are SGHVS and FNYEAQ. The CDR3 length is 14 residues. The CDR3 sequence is CASSHALSRDTQYF. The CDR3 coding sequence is TGTGCCAGCAGCCATGCCCTCAGTCGAGATACGCAGTATTTT.

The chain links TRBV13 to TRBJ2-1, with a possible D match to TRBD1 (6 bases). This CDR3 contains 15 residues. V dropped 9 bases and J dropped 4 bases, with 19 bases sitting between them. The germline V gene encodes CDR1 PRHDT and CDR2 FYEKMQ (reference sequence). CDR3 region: CASSSSDSLYNEQFF. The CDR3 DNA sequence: TGTGCCAGTTCTAGCTCGGACAGCCTTTACAATGAGCAGTTCTTC.

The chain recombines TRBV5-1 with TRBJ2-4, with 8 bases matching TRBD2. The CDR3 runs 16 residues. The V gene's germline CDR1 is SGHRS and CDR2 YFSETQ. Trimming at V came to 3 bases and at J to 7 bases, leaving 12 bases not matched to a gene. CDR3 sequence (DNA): TGCGCCAGCAGCTCACCCCCGGGGGGGGGCTTTAACATTCAGTACTTC. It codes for CASSSPPGGGFNIQYF.

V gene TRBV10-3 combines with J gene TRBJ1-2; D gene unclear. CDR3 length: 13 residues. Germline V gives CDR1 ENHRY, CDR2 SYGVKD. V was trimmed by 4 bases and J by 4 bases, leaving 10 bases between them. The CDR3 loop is CAISGGLSYGYTF. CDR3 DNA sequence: TGTGCCATCAGTGGAGGACTCTCCTATGGCTACACCTTC.

CDR3 region: CASSYRQFMNTEAFF. DNA of the CDR3: TGCGCCAGCAGTTACAGACAGTTTATGAACACTGAAGCTTTCTTT. The chain carries TRBV5-1 and TRBJ1-1; the D gene is possibly TRBD1 (5 bases). Germline assignment: CDR1 SGHRS and CDR2 YFSETQ. Deletions cut 5 bases from V and 0 bases from J, with 14 bases between. The CDR3 is 15 residues long.

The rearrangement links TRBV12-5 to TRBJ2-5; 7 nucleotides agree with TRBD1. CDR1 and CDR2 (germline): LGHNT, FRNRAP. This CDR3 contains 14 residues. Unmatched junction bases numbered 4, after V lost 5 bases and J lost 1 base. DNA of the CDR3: TGTGCTAGTGGTAAAGACAGGGCCCAAGAGACCCAGTACTTC. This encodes CASGKDRAQETQYF.

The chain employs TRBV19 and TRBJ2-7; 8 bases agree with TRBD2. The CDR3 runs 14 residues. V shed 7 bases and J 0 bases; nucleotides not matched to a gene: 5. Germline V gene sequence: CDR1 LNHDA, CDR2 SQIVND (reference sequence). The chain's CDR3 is CASKAGVSSYEQYF. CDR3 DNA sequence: TGTGCCAGTAAAGCGGGAGTCAGCTCCTACGAGCAGTACTTC.

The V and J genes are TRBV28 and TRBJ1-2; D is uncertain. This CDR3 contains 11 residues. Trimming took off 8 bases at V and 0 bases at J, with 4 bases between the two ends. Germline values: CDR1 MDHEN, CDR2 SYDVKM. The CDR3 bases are TGTGCCAGCCGAACTAACTATGGCTACACCTTC. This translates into CASRTNYGYTF.

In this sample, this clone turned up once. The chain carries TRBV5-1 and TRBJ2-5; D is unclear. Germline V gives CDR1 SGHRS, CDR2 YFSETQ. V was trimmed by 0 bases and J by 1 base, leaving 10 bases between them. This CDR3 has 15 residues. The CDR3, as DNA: TGCGCCAGCAGCTTGGAAGGGTATGGCCAAGAGACCCAGTACTTC. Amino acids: CASSLEGYGQETQYF.

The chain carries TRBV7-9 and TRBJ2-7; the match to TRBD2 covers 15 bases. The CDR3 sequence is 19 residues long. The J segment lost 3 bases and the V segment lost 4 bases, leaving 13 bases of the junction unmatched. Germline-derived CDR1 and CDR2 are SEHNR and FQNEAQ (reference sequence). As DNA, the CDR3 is TGTGCCAGCAGCTCCAGTCGGACTAGCGGGAGGGGAACGGTCTACGAGCAGTACTTC. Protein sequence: CASSSSRTSGRGTVYEQYF.

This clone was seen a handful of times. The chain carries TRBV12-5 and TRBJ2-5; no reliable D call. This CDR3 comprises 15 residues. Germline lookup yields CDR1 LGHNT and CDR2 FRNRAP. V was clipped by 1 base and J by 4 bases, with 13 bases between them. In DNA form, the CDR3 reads TGTGCTAGTGGTTTGGCCTCCTATGAATCAGAGACCCAGTACTTC. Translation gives CASGLASYESETQYF.

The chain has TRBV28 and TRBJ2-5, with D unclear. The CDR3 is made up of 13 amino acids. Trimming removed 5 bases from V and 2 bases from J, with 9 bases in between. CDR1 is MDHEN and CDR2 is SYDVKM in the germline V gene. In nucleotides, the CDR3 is TGTGCCAGCAGTCGTCGGAATCAAGAGACCCAGTACTTC. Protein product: CASSRRNQETQYF. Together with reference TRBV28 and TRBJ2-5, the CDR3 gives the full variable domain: DVKVTQSSRYLVKRTGEKVFLECVQDMDHENMFWYRQDPGLGLRLIYFSYDVKMKEKGDIPEGYSVSREKKERFSLILESASTNQTSMYLCASSRRNQETQYFGPGTRLLVL.

CDR3 amino acids: CASSEGGQGVYSNQPQHF. The CDR3 coding sequence is TGTGCCAGCAGTGAGGGGGGACAGGGAGTTTATAGCAATCAGCCCCAGCATTTT. The genes are TRBV25-1 and TRBJ1-5, with 9 bases identical to TRBD1. V shed 3 bases and J 0 bases; nucleotides not matched to a gene: 9. The V gene's germline CDR1 is MGHDK and CDR2 SYGVNS. The CDR3 length is 18 residues.

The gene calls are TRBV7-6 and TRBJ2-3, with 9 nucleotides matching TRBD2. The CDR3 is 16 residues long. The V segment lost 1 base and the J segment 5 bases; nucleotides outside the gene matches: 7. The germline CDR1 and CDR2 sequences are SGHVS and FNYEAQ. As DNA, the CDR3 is TGTGCCAGCAGCTTAGTGGCGGGGGGGCTGATAGATACGCAGTATTTT. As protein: CASSLVAGGLIDTQYF. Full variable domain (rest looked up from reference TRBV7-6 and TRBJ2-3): GAGVSQSPRYKVTKRGQDVALRCDPISGHVSLYWYRQALGQGPEFLTYFNYEAQQDKSGLPNDRFSAERPEGSISTLTIQRTEQRDSAMYRCASSLVAGGLIDTQYFGPGTRLTVL.

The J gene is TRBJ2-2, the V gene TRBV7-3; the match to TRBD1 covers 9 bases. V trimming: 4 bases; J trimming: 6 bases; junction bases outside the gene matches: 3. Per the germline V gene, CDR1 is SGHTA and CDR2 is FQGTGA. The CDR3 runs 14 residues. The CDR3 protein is CASSSTGGAGELFF. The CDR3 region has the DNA TGTGCCAGCAGCTCGACAGGGGGTGCCGGGGAGCTGTTTTTT.

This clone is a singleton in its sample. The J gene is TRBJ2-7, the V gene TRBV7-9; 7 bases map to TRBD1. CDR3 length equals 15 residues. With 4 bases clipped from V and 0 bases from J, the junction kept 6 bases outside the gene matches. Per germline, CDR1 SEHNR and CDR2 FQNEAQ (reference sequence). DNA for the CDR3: TGTGCCAGCAGCTCACGGACAGGTAGCTCCTACGAGCAGTACTTC. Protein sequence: CASSSRTGSSYEQYF.

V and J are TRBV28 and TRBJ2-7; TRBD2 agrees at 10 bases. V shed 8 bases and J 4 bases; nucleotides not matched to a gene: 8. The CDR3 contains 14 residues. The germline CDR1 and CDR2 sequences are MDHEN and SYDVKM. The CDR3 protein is CASGIAGGTYEQYF. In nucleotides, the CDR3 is TGTGCCAGCGGAATAGCGGGAGGTACTTACGAGCAGTACTTC.